This T cell receptor beta chain was documented in a study of identical twins. From the 5' RACE reads, TCRdb called clonotypes with MiXCR, one entry per CDR3 protein. The sample includes 640,000 or so distinct CDR3 sequences, around 6.1% seen only once; the top ten take around 1.9%. The study's findings and limits: Recombination models fit unrelated individuals' TCR alpha sharing but underestimated twins'. Cross-sectional statistical analysis, not tracking of the same donors, underpinned the conclusions. Researchers caution that invariant MAIT and iNKT cells could partly confound zero-insertion analyses. Low generation probability was overrepresented in out-of-frame alpha sequences shared by twins.

The CDR3 extends over 13 amino acids. CDR1 DFQATT and CDR2 SNEGSKA come from the germline V gene (reference sequence). The V gene lost 4 bases and the J gene lost 0 bases, with 9 bases spanning the gap. This clonotype was counted at least ten times. Its matching antigen is unknown. This clonotype was sampled from a man younger than 35 in good health. The rearrangement joins TRBV20-1 to TRBJ2-5; no clear D. Sequencing input: naive T cells sorted from blood. The CDR3 loop reads CSAMNANQETQYF. Written as DNA, the CDR3 is TGCAGTGCTATGAACGCCAACCAAGAGACCCAGTACTTC.